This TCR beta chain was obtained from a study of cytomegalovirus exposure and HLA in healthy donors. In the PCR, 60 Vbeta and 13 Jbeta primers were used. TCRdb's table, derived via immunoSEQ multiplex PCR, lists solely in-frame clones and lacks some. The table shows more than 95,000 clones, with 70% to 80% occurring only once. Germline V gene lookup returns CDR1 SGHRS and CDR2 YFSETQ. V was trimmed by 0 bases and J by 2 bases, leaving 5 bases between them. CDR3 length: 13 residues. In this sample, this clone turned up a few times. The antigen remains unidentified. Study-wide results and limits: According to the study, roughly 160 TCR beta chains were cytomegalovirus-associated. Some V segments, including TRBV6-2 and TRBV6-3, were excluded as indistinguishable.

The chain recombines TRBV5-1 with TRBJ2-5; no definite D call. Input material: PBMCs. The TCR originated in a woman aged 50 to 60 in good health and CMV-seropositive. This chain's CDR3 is CASSLGQQETQYF. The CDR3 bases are TGCGCCAGCAGCTTGGGACAACAAGAGACCCAGTACTTC. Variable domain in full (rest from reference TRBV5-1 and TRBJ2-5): KAGVTQTPRYLIKTRGQQVTLSCSPISGHRSVSWYQQTPGQGLQFLFEYFSETQRNKGNFPGRFSGRQFSNSRSEMNVSTLELGDSALYLCASSLGQQETQYFGPGTRLLVL.